A single sample is the source of the 31 T cell receptor beta chains below, sequenced in a study of blood T cell repertoires in COVID-19. Sequencing was performed with immunoSEQ multiplex PCR; in TCRdb, only in-frame clones are kept and a portion is missing. The data contain some 42,000 clones, 76% of them seen just once; the ten biggest clones take up roughly a quarter. The sequenced material came from peripheral blood. The receptors stem from an elderly man with acute or convalescent COVID-19.

The chain links TRBV6-1 to TRBJ1-2; 7 bases line up with TRBD1. Germline CDR1 reads MNHNS; CDR2 reads SASEGT. Unmatched junction bases numbered 7, after V lost 1 base and J lost 5 bases. This CDR3 region has 15 residues. The CDR3 DNA reads as TGTGCCAGCAGTGAAGTCACCTTCAGGGGGTATGGCTACACCTTC. As protein: CASSEVTFRGYGYTF.

This chain joins TRBV9 and TRBJ1-1; 10 bases agree with TRBD1. This CDR3 spans 15 amino acids. Germline assignment: CDR1 SGDLS and CDR2 YYNGEE. The trim removed 0 bases at V and 5 bases at J, leaving 4 bases unmatched. DNA for the CDR3: TGTGCCAGCAGCGTAGGCCCGGGACAGGGGACTGAAGCTTTCTTT. Translation: CASSVGPGQGTEAFF.

V gene TRBV11-3 combines with J gene TRBJ2-7, with 8 nucleotides matching TRBD2. This CDR3 has 15 amino acids. The V segment lost 5 bases and the J segment 0 bases; nucleotides outside the gene matches: 6. Germline V lookup: CDR1 SGHNT, CDR2 YENEEA. Written as DNA, the CDR3 is TGTGCCAGCAGCCTCGCAGCGGGGGTCTCCTACGAGCAGTACTTC. As protein: CASSLAAGVSYEQYF.

This rearrangement joins TRBV24-1 to TRBJ2-3; D is undetermined. V lost 4 bases and J 0 bases, leaving 7 bases between the germline ends. The length of the CDR3 is 14 residues. CDR1 KGHDR and CDR2 SFDVKD come from the germline V gene. DNA for the CDR3: TGTGCCACCAGTGAAGCGAGCAGCACAGATACGCAGTATTTT. Residues: CATSEASSTDTQYF.

The rearrangement uses TRBV9 and TRBJ1-6; TRBD1 might be the D (5 bases). V was shortened by 6 bases and J by 8 bases, with 15 bases between the two germline ends. Germline lookup yields CDR1 SGDLS and CDR2 YYNGEE. This CDR3 region has 14 residues. The CDR3 nucleotides read TGTGCCAGCAACGAATTTCGGGGGGATTCACCCCTCCACTTT. It yields the protein CASNEFRGDSPLHF.

This clone appeared a few times. The genes are TRBV11-2 and TRBJ2-2; D gene ambiguous. Between the trimmed V and J ends, which lost 5 bases and 4 bases, there was a span of 14 bases. Germline CDR1 SGHAT, CDR2 FQNNGV. The CDR3 sequence is 15 residues long. The CDR3 nucleotides read TGTGCCAGCAGCCACTTGAGGCTCGCCACCGGGGAGCTGTTTTTT. Translating gives CASSHLRLATGELFF.

V gene TRBV6-5 combines with J gene TRBJ1-1; D ambiguous. Germline V gene sequence: CDR1 MNHEY, CDR2 SVGAGI. The CDR3 has 12 residues. Trimming cost V 6 bases and J 10 bases, with 15 bases left between them. The CDR3 nucleotides are TGTGCCAGCAGCGCGGGCGGTGGCGCAGCTTTCTTT. Its translation: CASSAGGGAAFF.

The chain recombines TRBV28 with TRBJ2-7; 8 nucleotides agree with TRBD2. The CDR3 is 15 residues long. Unmatched junction bases numbered 7, after V lost 4 bases and J lost 2 bases. Per the germline V gene, CDR1 is MDHEN and CDR2 is SYDVKM. CDR3: CASSSKREWTYEQYF. The CDR3, as DNA: TGTGCCAGCAGTTCGAAGCGGGAGTGGACCTACGAGCAGTACTTC. Full variable domain (remainder filled in from reference TRBV28 and TRBJ2-7): DVKVTQSSRYLVKRTGEKVFLECVQDMDHENMFWYRQDPGLGLRLIYFSYDVKMKEKGDIPEGYSVSREKKERFSLILESASTNQTSMYLCASSSKREWTYEQYFGPGTRLTVT.

The chain carries TRBV27 and TRBJ2-7; 10 bases match TRBD1. The CDR3 covers 16 residues. With 0 bases clipped from V and 2 bases from J, the junction kept 4 bases outside the gene matches. Per the germline V gene, CDR1 is MNHEY and CDR2 is SMNVEV (reference sequence). This CDR3 reads CASSLSGTGVTYEQYF. CDR3 nucleotides: TGTGCCAGCAGTTTATCTGGGACAGGGGTGACCTACGAGCAGTACTTC.

The gene calls are TRBV19 and TRBJ1-5, with D possibly matching TRBD1 (5 bases). The CDR3 runs 13 residues. CDR1 is LNHDA, CDR2 SQIVND, per germline (reference sequence). Trimming stripped 3 bases from V and 11 bases from J, with 14 bases between. CDR3 protein: CASSMGGERSQHF. The CDR3 nucleotides are TGTGCCAGTAGTATGGGGGGGGAAAGGTCCCAGCATTTT.

This sequence joins TRBV11-2 and TRBJ2-3; TRBD2 agrees at 9 bases. Trimming took 4 bases from V and 6 from J; bases not matched to a gene: 5. In germline, CDR1 is SGHAT, CDR2 FQNNGV. CDR3 length equals 14 residues. The CDR3 reads CASSSGTSFDTQYF. CDR3 coding DNA: TGTGCCAGCAGCTCCGGGACTAGCTTCGATACGCAGTATTTT.

The rearrangement joins TRBV11-2 to TRBJ1-1; 7 nucleotides align to TRBD1. V shed 0 bases and J 11 bases; nucleotides not matched to a gene: 3. The CDR3 has 12 amino acids. From germline, CDR1 is SGHAT and CDR2 FQNNGV. DNA for the CDR3: TGTGCCAGCAGCTTAGATACAGGGGAGGCTTTCTTT. Its protein product is CASSLDTGEAFF.

This clone was seen a few times. The chain uses TRBV7-2 and TRBJ2-7; the match to TRBD1 covers 8 bases. CDR3 length: 16 residues. J gave up 1 base and V 4 bases, and 9 bases lay outside the gene matches. Germline CDR1 is SGHTA and CDR2 is FQGNSA. The chain's CDR3 is CASSSWTGPSSYEQYF. The CDR3 DNA sequence: TGTGCCAGCAGCTCCTGGACAGGGCCCTCTTCCTACGAGCAGTACTTC.

This clone turned up a few times. This rearrangement joins TRBV6-1 to TRBJ1-5; D gene ambiguous. V lost 0 bases and J 0 bases, leaving 12 bases between the germline ends. The CDR3 loop spans 17 amino acids. Germline V gene sequence: CDR1 MNHNS, CDR2 SASEGT. The CDR3 loop reads CASSEATVIYSNQPQHF. The CDR3 bases are TGTGCCAGCAGTGAAGCAACGGTCATCTATAGCAATCAGCCCCAGCATTTT.

This chain uses TRBV4-1 with TRBJ2-7; possible D gene TRBD2, 6 bases. This CDR3 contains 17 residues. Germline-derived CDR1 and CDR2 are MGHRA and YSYEKL. V lost 4 bases to trimming and J lost 4 bases, with 23 bases between them. The chain's CDR3 is CASSRMTIPGLGYEQYF. CDR3 DNA: TGCGCCAGCAGCCGGATGACGATACCGGGACTGGGATACGAGCAGTACTTC.

V gene TRBV11-3 combines with J gene TRBJ2-5, with no clear D. This CDR3 spans 13 amino acids. Between the trimmed V and J ends, which lost 2 bases and 5 bases, there was a span of 9 bases. From germline, CDR1 is SGHNT and CDR2 YENEEA. CDR3 DNA: TGTGCCAGCAGCTTATCCGGGTTCGAGACCCAGTACTTC. Residues: CASSLSGFETQYF.

V usage is TRBV5-1 and J usage is TRBJ2-4; 10 nucleotides agree with TRBD1. CDR1 is SGHRS, CDR2 YFSETQ, per germline. V trimming: 4 bases; J trimming: 9 bases; junction bases outside the gene matches: 7. CDR3 size: 14 residues. In DNA, the CDR3 is TGCGCCAGCAGCACCGGGACAGGGGAGGCCATTCAGTACTTC. It specifies CASSTGTGEAIQYF.

This chain joins TRBV3-1 (or the pseudogene TRBV3-2) and TRBJ2-3; unclear D gene. Germline V lookup: CDR1 LGHDT, CDR2 YNNKEL (reference sequence). The V end lost 2 bases, the J end lost 1 base, and 16 bases lay between the germline ends. The CDR3 spans 17 residues. CDR3 DNA sequence: TGTGCCAGCAGCCAAATCACTTCCTCCCTCGGCACAGATACGCAGTATTTT. This translates into CASSQITSSLGTDTQYF.

The chain joins TRBV5-1 to TRBJ1-6; 9 bases are a match to TRBD1. The CDR3 covers 16 residues. V shed 5 bases, J shed 7 bases, and the junction held 10 bases outside the gene matches. Germline V gene sequence: CDR1 SGHRS, CDR2 YFSETQ. CDR3 region: CASRRGQGTGNSPLHF. CDR3 nucleotide sequence: TGCGCCAGCAGACGGGGACAGGGCACGGGGAATTCACCCCTCCACTTT.

DNA for the CDR3: TGTGCCAGCAGTTTATGGGAACAGATCACAGATACGCAGTATTTT. As protein: CASSLWEQITDTQYF. This chain connects TRBV28 to TRBJ2-3; D remains ambiguous. The CDR3 runs 15 residues. Trimming took off 0 bases at V and 2 bases at J, with 9 bases between the two ends. CDR1 MDHEN and CDR2 SYDVKM come from the germline V gene.

V and J are TRBV9 and TRBJ2-7, with D perhaps matching TRBD1 (6 bases). Germline V gene sequence: CDR1 SGDLS, CDR2 YYNGEE. Trimming took 0 bases from V and 1 from J, leaving 8 bases between them. CDR3 length: 14 amino acids. The CDR3 sequence: CASSVEDSSYEQYF. The CDR3 bases are TGTGCCAGCAGCGTAGAGGACAGTTCCTACGAGCAGTACTTC.

To note about this clone: The identical CDR3 is also encoded by other nucleotide sequences in the sample. The V and J genes are TRBV5-1 and TRBJ2-1; 10 bases line up with TRBD2. J lost 1 base, V lost 4 bases, and 2 bases had no gene match. CDR1 and CDR2 from the germline V gene are SGHRS and YFSETQ. CDR3 length equals 15 residues. The CDR3 here is CASSLTSGSYNEQFF. CDR3 in DNA: TGCGCCAGCAGCCTGACTAGCGGGTCCTACAATGAGCAGTTCTTC.

The rearrangement links TRBV5-4 to TRBJ2-1; TRBD2 matches at 9 bases. The length of the CDR3 is 14 residues. The V and J ends lost 0 bases and 8 bases, in that order; junction bases with no gene match: 3. Germline loops: CDR1 SGHNT, CDR2 YYREEE (reference sequence). Here the CDR3 reads CASSLASGVDEQFF. The CDR3 DNA reads TGTGCCAGCAGCTTGGCTAGCGGGGTGGATGAGCAGTTCTTC. The variable domain in full, with the rest retrieved from reference TRBV5-4 and TRBJ2-1, is ETGVTQSPTHLIKTRGQQVTLRCSSQSGHNTVSWYQQALGQGPQFIFQYYREEENGRGNFPPRFSGLQFPNYSSELNVNALELDDSALYLCASSLASGVDEQFFGPGTRLTVL.

V and J are TRBV15 and TRBJ2-4; TRBD1 might be the D (6 bases). This CDR3 is built from 12 residues. With 5 bases removed from V and 7 bases from J, the gap between germline ends came to 9 bases. Germline V gene data show CDR1 as LNHNV and CDR2 as YYDKDF (reference sequence). The CDR3 loop is CATSPRGNIQYF. CDR3 bases: TGTGCCACCAGCCCCAGGGGCAACATTCAGTACTTC.

V usage is TRBV27 and J usage is TRBJ2-1; weak D call: TRBD2 (6 bases). Germline V CDR1 and CDR2: MNHEY, SMNVEV (reference sequence). The CDR3 is 15 residues long. Trimming removed 6 bases from V and 1 base from J, with 13 bases in between. Here the CDR3 DNA reads TGTGCCAGCAGCCCAGGAGGGGTATCCTACAATGAGCAGTTCTTC. This gives the protein CASSPGGVSYNEQFF.

This clone is termed medium-sized. This sequence joins TRBV6-1 and TRBJ2-3; 8 nucleotides match TRBD1. The CDR3 sequence is 18 residues long. The ends lost 2 bases at V and 0 bases at J; junction bases unmatched: 10. Germline-derived CDR1 and CDR2 are MNHNS and SASEGT. Here the CDR3 reads CASSELAGGLGSTDTQYF. DNA for the CDR3: TGTGCCAGCAGTGAACTGGCAGGGGGCTTAGGGAGCACAGATACGCAGTATTTT.

V is TRBV19 and J is TRBJ1-5; 8 nucleotides align to TRBD1. Per germline, CDR1 LNHDA and CDR2 SQIVND (reference sequence). This CDR3 contains 16 residues. V gave up 0 bases and J gave up 4 bases; unmatched junction bases: 5. The CDR3 spells CASSIEGQAGNQPQHF. CDR3 in DNA: TGTGCCAGTAGTATAGAGGGACAGGCAGGAAATCAGCCCCAGCATTTT. The complete variable domain, with remaining parts taken from reference TRBV19 and TRBJ1-5, reads DGGITQSPKYLFRKEGQNVTLSCEQNLNHDAMYWYRQDPGQGLRLIYYSQIVNDFQKGDIAEGYSVSREKKESFPLTVTSAQKNPTAFYLCASSIEGQAGNQPQHFGDGTRLSIL.

The gene calls are TRBV9 and TRBJ2-1, with 10 positions matching TRBD2. CDR3 length: 16 amino acids. Trimming took 4 bases from V and 8 from J; bases not matched to a gene: 12. Germline CDR1 SGDLS, CDR2 YYNGEE. The CDR3 sequence is CASSPPTSGIRDEQFF. The CDR3 DNA reads TGTGCCAGCAGCCCCCCCACTAGCGGGATAAGGGATGAGCAGTTCTTC.

V gene TRBV30 combines with J gene TRBJ2-7; maybe TRBD1 (5 bases). The CDR3 loop spans 13 amino acids. Between the trimmed V and J ends, which lost 1 base and 5 bases, there was a span of 12 bases. Germline CDR1 and CDR2: GTSNPN and SVGIG (reference sequence). CDR3 in amino acids: CAWSAGLRNEQYF. The CDR3 nucleotides read TGTGCCTGGAGTGCAGGGCTTCGCAACGAGCAGTACTTC. Using reference TRBV30 and TRBJ2-7 for the parts outside the CDR3, the full variable domain is SQTIHQWPATLVQPVGSPLSLECTVEGTSNPNLYWYRQAAGRGLQLLFYSVGIGQISSEVPQNLSASRPQDRQFILSSKKLLLSDSGFYLCAWSAGLRNEQYFGPGTRLTVT.

The chain has TRBV2 and TRBJ2-6; possible D gene TRBD1, 6 bases. V dropped 3 bases and J dropped 2 bases, with 11 bases sitting between them. The CDR3 spans 16 residues. Germline CDR1 SNHLY, CDR2 FYNNEI. CDR3 in amino acids: CASSDVGAAGANVLTF. DNA for the CDR3: TGTGCCAGCAGTGACGTGGGGGCAGCTGGGGCCAACGTCCTGACTTTC.

This clone showed up just a few times. J is TRBJ2-1 and V is TRBV19; D uncertain. Germline CDR1 and CDR2: LNHDA and SQIVND (reference sequence). There are 13 residues in the CDR3. The V end lost 6 bases, the J end lost 9 bases, and 15 bases lay between the germline ends. The CDR3 reads CASSLGPLGEQFF. In DNA form, the CDR3 reads TGTGCCAGTAGCCTGGGCCCCCTCGGTGAGCAGTTCTTC. Full variable domain (outside the CDR3, taken from reference TRBV19 and TRBJ2-1): DGGITQSPKYLFRKEGQNVTLSCEQNLNHDAMYWYRQDPGQGLRLIYYSQIVNDFQKGDIAEGYSVSREKKESFPLTVTSAQKNPTAFYLCASSLGPLGEQFFGPGTRLTVL.